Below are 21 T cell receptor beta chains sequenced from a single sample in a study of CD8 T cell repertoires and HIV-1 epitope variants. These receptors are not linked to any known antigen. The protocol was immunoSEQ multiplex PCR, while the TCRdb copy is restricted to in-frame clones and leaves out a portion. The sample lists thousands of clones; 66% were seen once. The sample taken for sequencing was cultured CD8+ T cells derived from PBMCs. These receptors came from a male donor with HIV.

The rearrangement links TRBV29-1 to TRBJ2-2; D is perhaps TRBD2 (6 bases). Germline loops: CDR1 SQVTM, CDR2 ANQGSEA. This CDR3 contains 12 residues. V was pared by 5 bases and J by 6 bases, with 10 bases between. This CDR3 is CSVPEGAGELFF. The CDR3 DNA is TGCAGCGTTCCGGAGGGAGCCGGGGAGCTGTTTTTT.

The CDR3 nucleotides are TGTGCCAGCATCGATCGGGACAGGGCAAACTATGGCTACACCTTC. Residues: CASIDRDRANYGYTF. The gene calls are TRBV5-4 and TRBJ1-2; 9 bases are a match to TRBD1. The CDR3 has 15 amino acids. V lost 6 bases and J lost 2; bases outside the gene matches: 8. Germline assignment: CDR1 SGHNT and CDR2 YYREEE (reference sequence).

The CDR3 protein is CASRPIGGYEQYF. CDR3 nucleotides: TGTGCCAGCAGACCTATTGGGGGCTACGAGCAGTACTTC. This chain joins TRBV6-5 and TRBJ2-7; D is perhaps TRBD1 or TRBD2 (5 bases each). V lost 6 bases and J 3 bases, leaving 12 bases between the germline ends. The CDR3 runs to 13 residues. Germline CDR1 MNHEY, CDR2 SVGAGI.

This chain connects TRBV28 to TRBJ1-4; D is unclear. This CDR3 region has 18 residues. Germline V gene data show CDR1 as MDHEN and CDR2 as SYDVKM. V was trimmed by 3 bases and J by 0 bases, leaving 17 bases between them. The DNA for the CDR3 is TGTGCCAGCAGTTTGTCAGTTTCTGAGGATGCAACTAATGAAAAACTGTTTTTT. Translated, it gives CASSLSVSEDATNEKLFF.

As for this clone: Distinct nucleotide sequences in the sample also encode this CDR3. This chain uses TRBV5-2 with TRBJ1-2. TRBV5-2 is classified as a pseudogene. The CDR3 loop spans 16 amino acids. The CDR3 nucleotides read TGCGCCAGCAGCCAAGATCCCCCAGACTTGGACTATGGCTACACCTTC. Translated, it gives CASSQDPPDLDYGYTF.

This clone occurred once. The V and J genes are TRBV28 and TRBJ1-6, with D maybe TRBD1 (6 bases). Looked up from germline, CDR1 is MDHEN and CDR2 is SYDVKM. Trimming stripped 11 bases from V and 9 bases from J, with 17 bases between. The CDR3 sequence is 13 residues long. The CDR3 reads CAAQDRMVSPLHF. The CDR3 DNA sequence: TGTGCCGCACAGGACAGAATGGTTTCACCCCTCCACTTT.

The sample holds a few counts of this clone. CDR3 DNA sequence: TGTGCCAGCAGCTTAGAGGGGGACCCTTCCTACGAGCAGTACTTC. It codes for CASSLEGDPSYEQYF. The chain recombines TRBV7-2 with TRBJ2-7, with a possible D match to TRBD1 (6 bases). V was cut by 1 base and J by 1 base, with 11 bases left in between. The CDR3 runs 15 residues. The germline CDR1 and CDR2 sequences are SGHTA and FQGNSA.

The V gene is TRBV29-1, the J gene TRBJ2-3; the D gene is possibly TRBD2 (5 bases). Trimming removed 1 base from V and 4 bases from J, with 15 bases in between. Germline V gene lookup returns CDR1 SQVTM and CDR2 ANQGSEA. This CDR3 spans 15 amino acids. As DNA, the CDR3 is TGCAGCGTTGAAGGCGGACCGCCGAGGGCAGATACGCAGTATTTT. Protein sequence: CSVEGGPPRADTQYF.

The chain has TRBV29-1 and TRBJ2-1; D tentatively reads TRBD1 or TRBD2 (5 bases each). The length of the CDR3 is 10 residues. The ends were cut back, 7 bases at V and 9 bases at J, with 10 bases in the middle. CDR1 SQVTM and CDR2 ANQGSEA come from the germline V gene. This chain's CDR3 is CSAWGSEQFF. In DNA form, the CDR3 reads TGCAGCGCGTGGGGGAGTGAGCAGTTCTTC.

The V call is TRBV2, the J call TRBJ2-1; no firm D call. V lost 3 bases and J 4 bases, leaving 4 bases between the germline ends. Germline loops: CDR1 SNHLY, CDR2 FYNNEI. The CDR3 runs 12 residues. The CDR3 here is CASSDFYNEQFF. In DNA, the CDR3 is TGTGCCAGCAGTGACTTTTACAATGAGCAGTTCTTC.

The CDR3 here is CSAGGPSGSPDTQYF. The CDR3 bases are TGCAGCGCCGGAGGGCCTAGCGGGAGCCCAGATACGCAGTATTTT. The V and J genes are TRBV29-1 and TRBJ2-3; TRBD2 matches at 10 bases. The CDR3 is made up of 15 amino acids. Germline CDR1 and CDR2: SQVTM and ANQGSEA. The V segment lost 7 bases and the J segment 4 bases; nucleotides outside the gene matches: 11.

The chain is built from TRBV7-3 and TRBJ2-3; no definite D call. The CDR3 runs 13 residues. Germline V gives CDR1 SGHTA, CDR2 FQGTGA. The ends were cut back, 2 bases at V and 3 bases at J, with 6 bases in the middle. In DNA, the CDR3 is TGTGCCAGCAGCTTATTAGGGACAGATACGCAGTATTTT. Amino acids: CASSLLGTDTQYF. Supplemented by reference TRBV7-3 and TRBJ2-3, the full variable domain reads GAGVSQTPSNKVTEKGKYVELRCDPISGHTALYWYRQSLGQGPEFLIYFQGTGAADDSGLPNDRFFAVRPEGSVSTLKIQRTERGDSAVYLCASSLLGTDTQYFGPGTRLTVL.

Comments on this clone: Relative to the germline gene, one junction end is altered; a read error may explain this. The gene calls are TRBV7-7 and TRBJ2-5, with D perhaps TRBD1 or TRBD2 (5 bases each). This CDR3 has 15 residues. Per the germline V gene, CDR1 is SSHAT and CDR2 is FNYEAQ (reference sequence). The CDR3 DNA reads TGTGCTAGCAGCCTCAATAGGGACGGAAAAGAGACCCAGTACTTC. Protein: CASSLNRDGKETQYF.

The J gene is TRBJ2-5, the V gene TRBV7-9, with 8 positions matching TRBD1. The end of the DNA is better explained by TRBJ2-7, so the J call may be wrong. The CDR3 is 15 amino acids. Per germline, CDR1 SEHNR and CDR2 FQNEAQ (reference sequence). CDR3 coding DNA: TGTGCCAGCAGCTCCCGAGGACAGGGCCCCTACGAGCAGTACTTC. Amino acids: CASSSRGQGPYEQYF.

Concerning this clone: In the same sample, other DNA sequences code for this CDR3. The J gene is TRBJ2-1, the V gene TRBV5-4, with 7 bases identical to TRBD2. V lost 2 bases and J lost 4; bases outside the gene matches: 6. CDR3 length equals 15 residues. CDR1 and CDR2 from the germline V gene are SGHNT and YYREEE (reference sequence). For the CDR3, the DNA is TGTGCCAGCAGCTTTTGGGGCGGGGGTTACAATGAGCAGTTCTTC. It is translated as CASSFWGGGYNEQFF.

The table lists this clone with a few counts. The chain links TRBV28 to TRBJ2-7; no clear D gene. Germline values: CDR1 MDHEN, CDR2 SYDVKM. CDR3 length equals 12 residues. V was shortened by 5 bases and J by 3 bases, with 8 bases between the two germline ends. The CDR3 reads CASSRWIYEQYF. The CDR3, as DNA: TGTGCCAGCAGTCGGTGGATCTACGAGCAGTACTTC.

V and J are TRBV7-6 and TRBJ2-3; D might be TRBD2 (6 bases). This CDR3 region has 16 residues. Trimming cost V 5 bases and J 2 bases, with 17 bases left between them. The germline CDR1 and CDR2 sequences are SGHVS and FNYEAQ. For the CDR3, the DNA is TGTGCCAGCAGCACACCTACAAGCGGGTTCACAGATACGCAGTATTTT. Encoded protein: CASSTPTSGFTDTQYF. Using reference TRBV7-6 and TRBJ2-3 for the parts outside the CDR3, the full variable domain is GAGVSQSPRYKVTKRGQDVALRCDPISGHVSLYWYRQALGQGPEFLTYFNYEAQQDKSGLPNDRFSAERPEGSISTLTIQRTEQRDSAMYRCASSTPTSGFTDTQYFGPGTRLTVL.

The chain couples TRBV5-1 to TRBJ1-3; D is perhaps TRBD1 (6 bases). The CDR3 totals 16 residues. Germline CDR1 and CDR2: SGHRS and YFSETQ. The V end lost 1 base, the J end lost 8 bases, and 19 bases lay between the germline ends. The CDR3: CASSLSTRKGVYTIYF. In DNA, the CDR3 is TGCGCCAGCAGCTTGTCTACAAGAAAGGGGGTATACACCATATATTTT.

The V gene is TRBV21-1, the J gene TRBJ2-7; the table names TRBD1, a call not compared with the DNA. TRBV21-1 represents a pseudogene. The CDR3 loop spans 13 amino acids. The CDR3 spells CASSLTGPYEQYF. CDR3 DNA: TGTGCCAGCAGCTTAACAGGGCCCTACGAGCAGTACTTC.

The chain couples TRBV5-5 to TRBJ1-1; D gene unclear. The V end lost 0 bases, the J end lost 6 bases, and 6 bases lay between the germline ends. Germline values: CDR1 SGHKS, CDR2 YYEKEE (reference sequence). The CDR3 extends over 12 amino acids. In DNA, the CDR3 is TGTGCCAGCAGCTTGGGGTACTCTGAAGCTTTCTTT. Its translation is CASSLGYSEAFF.

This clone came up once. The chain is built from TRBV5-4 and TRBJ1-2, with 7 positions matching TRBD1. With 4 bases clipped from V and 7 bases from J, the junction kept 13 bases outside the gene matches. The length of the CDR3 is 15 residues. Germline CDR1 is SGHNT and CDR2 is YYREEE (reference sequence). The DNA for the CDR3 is TGTGCCAGCAGCCTAGGGGACAGCGGGAGGGGTGGCTACACCTTC. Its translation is CASSLGDSGRGGYTF.